The clone carrying this T cell receptor beta chain was seen only a few times. Its specificity is not known. Germline CDR1 reads MNHEY; CDR2 reads SVGAGI. Trimming cost V 7 bases and J 1 base; bases outside gene matches: 5. The CDR3 is 14 amino acids. The source of the sample is a study of beta chain features in type 1 diabetes. Expressed TCRB transcripts were sequenced because the isolated RNA had all been reverse transcribed beforehand. The protocol was immunoSEQ multiplex PCR, while the TCRdb copy is restricted to in-frame clones and leaves out a portion. The table records roughly 250,000 clones, about a fifth of them present only once. Study-wide points: Moderate but significant shortening of TCRB CDR3s was recorded in all four CD4+ subsets from Type 1 diabetes patients.

The chain carries TRBV6-5 and TRBJ1-1, with 8 positions matching TRBD1. The sequence was collected from a woman in her forties with type 1 diabetes. Source material: naive CD4+ T cells from blood. CDR3 in amino acids: CASNRQGSNTEAFF. For the CDR3, the DNA is TGTGCCAGCAATCGACAGGGGTCGAACACTGAAGCTTTCTTT.